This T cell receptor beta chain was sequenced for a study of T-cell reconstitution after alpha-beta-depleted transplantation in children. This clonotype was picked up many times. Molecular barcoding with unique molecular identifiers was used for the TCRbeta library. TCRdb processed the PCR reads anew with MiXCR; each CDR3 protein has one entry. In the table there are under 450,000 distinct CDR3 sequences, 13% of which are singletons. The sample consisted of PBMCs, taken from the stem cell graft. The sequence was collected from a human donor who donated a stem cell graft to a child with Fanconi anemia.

The CDR3 loop reads CSVIRYREGSYEQYF. CDR3 coding DNA: TGCAGCGTTATAAGGTACAGAGAGGGCTCCTACGAGCAGTACTTC. The rearrangement uses TRBV29-1 and TRBJ2-7; D is perhaps TRBD2 (5 bases). V lost 5 bases to trimming and J lost 0 bases, with 17 bases between them. Looked up from germline, CDR1 is SQVTM and CDR2 is ANQGSEA. The CDR3 totals 15 residues.